The rows below give T cell receptor beta chains drawn from one sample of a study of cytomegalovirus exposure and HLA in healthy donors. The repertoire was sequenced with immunoSEQ multiplex PCR; TCRdb's copy has only in-frame clones and lacks some. The data show some 65,000 clones, with almost 80% seen just once and approximately 2.9% held by the top ten. Sequencing was done on a sample of PBMCs. The receptors were sampled from a girl aged 5-17 years in good health and CMV-seropositive. Each CDR3 is given with its conserved first and last residue. The D gene is left open where the match is weak. The size of a clone is reported for some rows only, either as once, few or many, or as a class for expanded clones.

>-|TRBV2|14|TRBJ2-1|-
TGTGCCTTCAAGGGGGTGAGCTCCTACAATGAGCAGTTCTTC
CAFKGVSSYNEQFF
>-|TRBV7-9|14|TRBJ1-2|-
TGTGCCAGCAGCCCCGACGGAGGGAACTATGGCTACACCTTC
CASSPDGGNYGYTF
>-|TRBV10-2|13|TRBJ2-3|-
TGCGCCAGCATCTCAGGGTACCCAGATACGCAGTATTTT
CASISGYPDTQYF
>few|TRBV5-1|13|TRBJ1-1|-
TGCGCCAGTAACTATTCACCGGGGGCTGAAGCTTTCTTT
CASNYSPGAEAFF
>-|TRBV28|13|TRBJ1-5|-
TGTGCCAGCAGTTTGGGGGGGACTCAGCCCCAGCATTTT
CASSLGGTQPQHF
>-|TRBV15|11|TRBJ2-7|-
TGTGCCACCAGCAGAGACAACGAGCAGTACTTC
CATSRDNEQYF
>-|TRBV5-1|15|TRBJ1-4|TRBD1
TGCGCCAGCAGCTTGGGTCGACAGGGTGGTGAAAAACTGTTTTTT
CASSLGRQGGEKLFF
>-|TRBV25-1|12|TRBJ2-3|-
TGTGCCAGCAGTGGGCTCACAGATACGCAGTATTTT
CASSGLTDTQYF
>-|TRBV10-3|16|TRBJ2-1|TRBD2
TGTGCCATCAGTGAAACGGGAGGGACCCCTCGGAATGAGCAGTTCTTC
CAISETGGTPRNEQFF
>once|TRBV14|15|TRBJ1-5|TRBD1
TGTGCCAGCAGCCCTCAGGACAGGGGTCATCAGCCCCAGCATTTT
CASSPQDRGHQPQHF
>-|TRBV29-1|13|TRBJ2-7|TRBD2
TGCAGCGTTGTGGGACTAGCGACCTACGAGCAGTACTTC
CSVVGLATYEQYF
>-|TRBV6-1|12|TRBJ2-7|-
TGTGCCAGCAGTGAATCAGGGTTCGAGCAGTACTTC
CASSESGFEQYF
>-|TRBV19|12|TRBJ2-1|-
TGTGCCAGTAGCGGGACACCCAATGAGCAGTTCTTC
CASSGTPNEQFF
>-|TRBV7-9|17|TRBJ2-7|TRBD2
TGTGCCAGCAGCTCCATCGGGGGTAGCGGGGCGTTTTGGGAGCAGTACTTC
CASSSIGGSGAFWEQYF
>-|TRBV10-1|16|TRBJ2-1|-
TGCGCCAGCAGTGAGTCGAAGCGGCCGACCTACAATGAGCAGTTCTTC
CASSESKRPTYNEQFF
>medium-sized|TRBV6-5|14|TRBJ2-7|-
TGTGCCAGCAGTTTTTCCGGGACATCCTACGAGCAGTACTTC
CASSFSGTSYEQYF
>-|TRBV6-4|14|TRBJ2-2|TRBD1
TGTGCCAGCACCTGGACAGGGGGCACCGGGGAGCTGTTTTTT
CASTWTGGTGELFF
>once|TRBV30|14|TRBJ1-1|-
TGTGCCTGGAGTGTACGCAGGGGAGAGACTGAAGCTTTCTTT
CAWSVRRGETEAFF
>-|TRBV19|13|TRBJ2-5|TRBD1
TGTGCCAGTAGTACCAGGGGGTCGGAGACCCAGTACTTC
CASSTRGSETQYF
>-|TRBV9|15|TRBJ2-1|TRBD2
TGTGCCAGCAGCGTTCTAGCGGGTTCCTACAATGAGCAGTTCTTC
CASSVLAGSYNEQFF
>-|TRBV27|14|TRBJ1-1|-
TGTGCCAGCAGTTTATCGTCAAGGGGTACTGAAGCTTTCTTT
CASSLSSRGTEAFF
>-|TRBV28|13|TRBJ1-1|TRBD1
TGTGCCAGCAGACAGGGGGGTTACACTGAAGCTTTCTTT
CASRQGGYTEAFF
>-|TRBV7-2|19|TRBJ2-3|TRBD2
TGTGCCAGCAGCTTAAACGGGATAGGACTAGCGGGAGTGACAGATACGCAGTATTTT
CASSLNGIGLAGVTDTQYF
>-|TRBV5-6|13|TRBJ2-7|-
TGTGCCAGCAGCTTAATGTCGGTGTGGGAGCAGTACTTC
CASSLMSVWEQYF
>-|TRBV7-2|14|TRBJ2-7|-
TGTGCCAGCAGCTTAAGCCCCCAGGGCTACGAGCAGTACTTC
CASSLSPQGYEQYF
>-|TRBV5-6|14|TRBJ1-5|TRBD1
TGTGCCAGCAGCTTCAGACAGGGTGACCAGCCCCAGCATTTT
CASSFRQGDQPQHF
>few|TRBV6-5|14|TRBJ1-6|-
TGTGCCAGCAGCCAAAGGGGTTGGGATTCACCCCTCCACTTT
CASSQRGWDSPLHF
>-|TRBV5-1|18|TRBJ2-2|TRBD1
TGCGCCAGCAGCTTGGCCTCACCGGGACAGGGGATTGCCGGGGAGCTGTTTTTT
CASSLASPGQGIAGELFF
>-|TRBV28|11|TRBJ1-5|-
TGTGCCAGCACTTCTCATCAGCCCCAGCATTTT
CASTSHQPQHF
>-|TRBV10-3|12|TRBJ1-1|-
TGTGCCATCAGTGCCAGGGGCACTGAAGCTTTCTTT
CAISARGTEAFF
>-|TRBV28|13|TRBJ1-5|-
TGTGCCAGCAGTCACAGGTTCAGTCAGCCCCAGCATTTT
CASSHRFSQPQHF
>-|TRBV10-1|14|TRBJ2-3|-
TGCGCCAGCAGTGCTTTGGGGGCCGGAGATACGCAGTATTTT
CASSALGAGDTQYF
>-|TRBV11-2|14|TRBJ1-2|-
TGTGCCAGCAGCTTAAAGATTCAAGCCTATGGCTACACCTTC
CASSLKIQAYGYTF
>-|TRBV11-2|16|TRBJ2-7|TRBD1
TGTGCCAGCAGTTTAGGGGTCCGAGGGGGCGCCTACGAGCAGTACTTC
CASSLGVRGGAYEQYF
>-|TRBV4-1|15|TRBJ1-2|TRBD1
TGCGCCAGCAGCCAAGGGGGCCGGCAGGGGGATGGCTACACCTTC
CASSQGGRQGDGYTF
>-|TRBV7-2|17|TRBJ2-7|-
TGTGCCAGCAGCCGGGTTGTTAGGCCCCAAAGTCCCCACGAGCAGTACTTC
CASSRVVRPQSPHEQYF
>-|TRBV7-9|14|TRBJ2-1|TRBD1
TGTGCCAGCAGCTTACCAGGGGGCTACAATGAGCAGTTCTTC
CASSLPGGYNEQFF
>-|TRBV19|14|TRBJ2-1|-
TGTGCCAGTACTCTGTCATGGCGGGACAATGAGCAGTTCTTC
CASTLSWRDNEQFF
>-|TRBV7-9|15|TRBJ2-7|TRBD1
TGTGCCAGCAGCTTCTTCCGGGACAGGGGCGACGAGCAGTACTTC
CASSFFRDRGDEQYF
>-|TRBV10-3|17|TRBJ2-7|TRBD2
TGTGCCATAGGGTCGATCCCGGGACTAGAGGCCACTTACGAGCAGTACTTC
CAIGSIPGLEATYEQYF
>few|TRBV6-5|14|TRBJ2-2|-
TGTGCCAGCACCTCACGACAGGACTGCGGGGAGCTGTTTTTT
CASTSRQDCGELFF
>-|TRBV11-2|15|TRBJ2-7|TRBD1
TGTGCCAGCAGCGACCAGGGGGCGACAAGGGGAGTGCAGTACTTC
CASSDQGATRGVQYF
>-|TRBV28|15|TRBJ2-1|-
TGTGCCAGCAGCTCGCCTGCTAGCTTTAACAATGAGCAGTTCTTC
CASSSPASFNNEQFF
>-|TRBV28|12|TRBJ1-1|TRBD1
TGTGCCAGCAGTTTAACAGGGGGCAGGACTTTCTTT
CASSLTGGRTFF
>-|TRBV12-5|16|TRBJ2-3|TRBD2
TGTGCTAGTGGTTTTTGGGCGGGACTAGCCACAGATACGCAGTATTTT
CASGFWAGLATDTQYF
>-|TRBV30|14|TRBJ2-3|-
TGTGCCTGGTGGTGGCGGGGCCTCACAGATACGCAGTATTTT
CAWWWRGLTDTQYF
>-|TRBV29-1|12|TRBJ1-3|-
TGCAGCGTTGGGGGAGGGGGAAACACCATATATTTT
CSVGGGGNTIYF
>-|TRBV4-3|17|TRBJ1-2|TRBD1
TGCGCCAGCAGCCAAGATTTTACAGGGGTGTTGAACTATGGCTACACCTTC
CASSQDFTGVLNYGYTF
>-|TRBV28|18|TRBJ1-2|-
TGTGCCAGCAGTTTGGACAGCCGTTACATGCTCCTCCATAATGGCTACACCTTC
CASSLDSRYMLLHNGYTF
>few|TRBV5-4|18|TRBJ2-1|TRBD2
TGTGCCAGCAGCCTATCTACTAGCGGGAGGGGGTACTACAATGAGCAGTTCTTC
CASSLSTSGRGYYNEQFF